One sample yielded the 16 T cell receptor beta chains listed below, sequenced in a study of shared clonotypes between healthy human individuals. As defined, naive CD8 cells were CD45RO-negative and positively selected for CCR7, with terminally differentiated effector memory CD45RA+ cells excluded. Method: immunoSEQ multiplex PCR; TCRdb's copy keeps in-frame clones and lacks some. The sample contains about 2 million clones, roughly 94% of which appear only once. Input material: naive CD8+ T cells sorted from blood. These receptors all come from a man aged 18 to 35 in good health.

V is TRBV5-4 and J is TRBJ2-7; tentatively, D is TRBD1 (5 bases). Per the germline V gene, CDR1 is SGHNT and CDR2 is YYREEE (reference sequence). The CDR3 extends over 12 amino acids. V was trimmed by 7 bases and J by 0 bases, leaving 8 bases between them. The CDR3 region is CASGRDSYEQYF. Here the CDR3 DNA reads TGTGCCAGCGGCAGGGACTCCTACGAGCAGTACTTC.

V gene TRBV4-1 combines with J gene TRBJ2-5, with D hard to call. V lost 0 bases to trimming and J lost 5 bases, with 13 bases between them. Germline loops: CDR1 MGHRA, CDR2 YSYEKL. The CDR3 contains 15 residues. The CDR3 DNA follows: TGCGCCAGCAGCCAAGAGCCGAATCCCAGGGAGACCCAGTACTTC. It translates to CASSQEPNPRETQYF.

The genes are TRBV5-4 and TRBJ1-3, with 10 bases that match TRBD1. This CDR3 has 16 residues. J lost 4 bases, V lost 2 bases, and 6 bases had no gene match. CDR1 is SGHNT, CDR2 YYREEE, per germline (reference sequence). The CDR3 DNA follows: TGTGCCAGCAGCTTTGGGACAGGGGTTAACGGAAACACCATATATTTT. It translates to CASSFGTGVNGNTIYF.

The rearrangement links TRBV6-6 to TRBJ2-1; D ambiguous. The V gene lost 1 base and the J gene lost 10 bases, with 14 bases spanning the gap. Germline-derived CDR1 and CDR2 are MNHNY and SVGAGI (reference sequence). This CDR3 comprises 14 residues. CDR3 DNA sequence: TGTGCCAGCAGTTACTGGGGTAGTACGGGCGAGCAGTTCTTC. As protein: CASSYWGSTGEQFF.

The genes are TRBV11-2 and TRBJ2-3, with a tentative D call TRBD1 (5 bases). Germline CDR1 is SGHAT and CDR2 is FQNNGV. The CDR3 extends over 14 amino acids. Trimming removed 3 bases from V and 0 bases from J, with 7 bases in between. This CDR3 reads CASSLWGSTDTQYF. The DNA for the CDR3 is TGTGCCAGCAGCTTGTGGGGCAGCACAGATACGCAGTATTTT.

This clone was counted a single time. CDR3 nucleotide sequence: TGCGCCAGCAGCCCGGAAACAGGGGGCAAACTGTTTTTT. This gives the protein CASSPETGGKLFF. The rearrangement uses TRBV5-1 and TRBJ1-4; 9 bases line up with TRBD1. CDR3 length: 13 amino acids. V lost 4 bases, J lost 11 bases, and 6 bases stayed unmatched. Germline assignment: CDR1 SGHRS and CDR2 YFSETQ. Full variable domain (missing parts from reference TRBV5-1 and TRBJ1-4): KAGVTQTPRYLIKTRGQQVTLSCSPISGHRSVSWYQQTPGQGLQFLFEYFSETQRNKGNFPGRFSGRQFSNSRSEMNVSTLELGDSALYLCASSPETGGKLFFGSGTQLSVL.

Points on this clone: Other nucleotide sequences in the sample specify the same CDR3. V and J are TRBV6-1 and TRBJ2-7; D uncertain. V lost 3 bases and J lost 0, with 9 bases in between. The CDR3 covers 14 residues. From germline, CDR1 is MNHNS and CDR2 SASEGT. Written as DNA, the CDR3 is TGTGCCAGCAGTGAGGGTCTGAGCTCCTACGAGCAGTACTTC. It codes for CASSEGLSSYEQYF.

A remark on this clone: Other DNA sequences in the same sample also yield this CDR3. V usage is TRBV2 and J usage is TRBJ1-5; 10 nucleotides line up with TRBD1. The CDR3 contains 14 residues. Unmatched junction bases numbered 4, after V lost 5 bases and J lost 6 bases. Germline CDR1 is SNHLY and CDR2 is FYNNEI. DNA for the CDR3: TGTGCCAGCAGTCCGGGACAGGGGATTCAGCCCCAGCATTTT. Protein sequence: CASSPGQGIQPQHF.

This clone was recorded only once. The J gene is TRBJ1-1, the V gene TRBV4-2, with a weak D call TRBD1 (5 bases). CDR1 and CDR2 (germline): LGHNA, YNFKEQ. This CDR3 is built from 12 residues. V was cut by 4 bases and J by 8 bases, with 11 bases left in between. In DNA form, the CDR3 reads TGTGCCAGCAGCCTCGGGTACAGGGAAGCTTTCTTT. Its protein product is CASSLGYREAFF.

The chain carries TRBV28 and TRBJ1-5, with unresolved D. Germline V gene data show CDR1 as MDHEN and CDR2 as SYDVKM. This CDR3 region has 15 residues. Deletions cut 6 bases from V and 2 bases from J, with 14 bases between. The CDR3 reads CASSQREEGNQPQHF. For the CDR3, the DNA is TGTGCCAGCAGCCAAAGGGAGGAAGGCAATCAGCCCCAGCATTTT. The full variable domain, completed using reference TRBV28 and TRBJ1-5, is DVKVTQSSRYLVKRTGEKVFLECVQDMDHENMFWYRQDPGLGLRLIYFSYDVKMKEKGDIPEGYSVSREKKERFSLILESASTNQTSMYLCASSQREEGNQPQHFGDGTRLSIL.

A few counts support this clone. The rearrangement uses TRBV7-8 and TRBJ1-3; D possibly corresponds to TRBD1 (6 bases). Germline CDR1 reads SGHVS; CDR2 reads FQNEAQ. V was shortened by 5 bases and J by 0 bases, with 11 bases between the two germline ends. This CDR3 is built from 15 residues. CDR3 loop: CASSPNRVSGNTIYF. CDR3 DNA: TGTGCCAGCAGCCCCAACAGGGTCTCTGGAAACACCATATATTTT.

The genes are TRBV27 and TRBJ1-1; tentatively, D is TRBD1 (5 bases). The V end was cut by 3 bases, the J end by 5 bases, with 16 bases between. Germline-derived CDR1 and CDR2 are MNHEY and SMNVEV (reference sequence). CDR3 length: 15 residues. The CDR3, as DNA: TGTGCCAGCAGTTTCGGGGGTAGGTTGTGGACTGAAGCTTTCTTT. This encodes CASSFGGRLWTEAFF.

Here the CDR3 DNA reads TGTGCCAGCAGCTTAGTTGGGATTAGCACAGATACGCAGTATTTT. Amino acid sequence: CASSLVGISTDTQYF. The V gene is TRBV11-2, the J gene TRBJ2-3; D unresolved. With 1 base removed from V and 0 bases from J, the gap between germline ends came to 8 bases. Germline lookup yields CDR1 SGHAT and CDR2 FQNNGV. There are 15 residues in the CDR3.

Turning to this clone: Other DNA sequences in the sample encode the same CDR3. This rearrangement joins TRBV27 to TRBJ2-7; D gene uncertain. The CDR3 loop spans 13 amino acids. Germline CDR1 is MNHEY and CDR2 is SMNVEV (reference sequence). Trimming stripped 3 bases from V and 3 bases from J, with 9 bases between. The CDR3 coding sequence is TGTGCCAGCAGTTTCCGATTCGGCTACGAGCAGTACTTC. Translating it yields CASSFRFGYEQYF.

Worth noting for this clone: An end of the junction does not agree with germline; a read error may underlie this. The rearrangement links TRBV10-3 to TRBJ1-4, with TRBD1 as a possible D gene (5 bases). CDR1 is ENHRY, CDR2 SYGVKD, per germline. This CDR3 is 13 amino acids long. The CDR3 DNA reads as TGTGCCACCACAGGCGACGCTAACGAAAAACTGTTTTTT. Translating gives CATTGDANEKLFF.

This chain uses TRBV9 with TRBJ2-7; TRBD2 is a possible D gene (6 bases). The V and J ends lost 5 bases and 2 bases respectively, with 17 bases between them. Germline CDR1 is SGDLS and CDR2 is YYNGEE. The CDR3 loop spans 15 amino acids. The CDR3 nucleotides read TGTGCCAGCAGGGTTCGGCCAGCGGGCCCCTACGAGCAGTACTTC. This codes for CASRVRPAGPYEQYF.